These 28 T cell receptor beta chains were all obtained from the same sample, sequenced in a study of blood T cell repertoires in COVID-19. Sequencing was performed with immunoSEQ multiplex PCR; in TCRdb, only in-frame clones are kept and a portion is missing. The sample yields around 280,000 clones, about 86% seen once. Sequenced sample: peripheral blood. These receptors came from a woman aged 25 to 39 who had recovered from COVID-19.

CDR3 region: CSASQGGSGLGNQPQHF. The CDR3 DNA reads as TGCAGTGCTAGTCAAGGTGGGAGTGGGCTTGGCAATCAGCCCCAGCATTTT. The V gene is TRBV20-1, the J gene TRBJ1-5, with D unclear. Germline V gene data show CDR1 as DFQATT and CDR2 as SNEGSKA (reference sequence). The V and J ends lost 3 bases and 2 bases respectively, with 20 bases between them. This CDR3 contains 17 residues.

The table lists this clone with a count of one. The chain carries TRBV29-1 and TRBJ1-4, with D unclear. V dropped 6 bases and J dropped 1 base, with 12 bases sitting between them. The CDR3 is 14 amino acids. Germline values: CDR1 SQVTM, CDR2 ANQGSEA. The CDR3: CSVLPEKTNEKLFF. The CDR3 region has the DNA TGCAGCGTACTACCAGAAAAAACTAATGAAAAACTGTTTTTT.

This clone was observed a single time. This chain uses TRBV19 with TRBJ2-3, with D perhaps TRBD1 (5 bases). Between the trimmed V and J ends, which lost 1 base and 0 bases, there was a span of 14 bases. This CDR3 spans 17 amino acids. Germline lookup yields CDR1 LNHDA and CDR2 SQIVND (reference sequence). The chain's CDR3 is CASSIGGNTRSTDTQYF. CDR3 nucleotides: TGTGCCAGTAGTATAGGGGGCAATACGCGGAGCACAGATACGCAGTATTTT.

This chain uses TRBV15 with TRBJ2-1; D is possibly TRBD1 (6 bases). The CDR3 is 16 residues long. The V gene lost 8 bases and the J gene lost 5 bases, with 22 bases spanning the gap. Germline V gene sequence: CDR1 LNHNV, CDR2 YYDKDF (reference sequence). The CDR3 loop reads CATSRAGDQGHNEQFF. The CDR3 region has the DNA TGTGCCACCTCCAGAGCAGGGGACCAAGGCCACAATGAGCAGTTCTTC.

The CDR3 reads CASSQHAGYYTDTQYF. The CDR3 bases are TGTGCCAGCAGCCAACACGCGGGTTATTACACAGATACGCAGTATTTT. J is TRBJ2-3 and V is TRBV3-1 (or the pseudogene TRBV3-2), with D possibly being TRBD2 (5 bases). CDR1 and CDR2 (germline): LGHDT, YNNKEL (reference sequence). V was cut by 2 bases and J by 2 bases, with 14 bases left in between. CDR3 length: 16 amino acids.

The chain employs TRBV27 and TRBJ2-2, with D perhaps TRBD1 (6 bases). Germline V gene data show CDR1 as MNHEY and CDR2 as SMNVEV (reference sequence). This CDR3 region has 13 residues. Trimming left V 5 bases short and J 5 bases short, with 9 bases between. The CDR3 sequence is CASSPTGTGELFF. The CDR3 DNA reads TGTGCCAGCAGTCCCACAGGGACCGGGGAGCTGTTTTTT.

The rearrangement links TRBV28 to TRBJ2-3, with D possibly TRBD1 on 5 matching bases. The length of the CDR3 is 16 residues. V lost 3 bases to trimming and J lost 4 bases, with 17 bases between them. Germline V gives CDR1 MDHEN, CDR2 SYDVKM. The CDR3 here is CASSFWGTDEPDTQYF. DNA for the CDR3: TGTGCCAGCAGTTTTTGGGGCACGGACGAGCCAGATACGCAGTATTTT.

The chain links TRBV10-3 to TRBJ2-3; the D gene is possibly TRBD2 (6 bases). The germline V gene encodes CDR1 ENHRY and CDR2 SYGVKD. With 9 bases removed from V and 5 bases from J, the gap between germline ends came to 15 bases. The CDR3 runs 13 residues. The CDR3 DNA is TGTGCCATAGGAGGGAGAGACCGAGATACGCAGTATTTT. Translation: CAIGGRDRDTQYF.

The chain combines TRBV9 with TRBJ2-2; 8 bases agree with TRBD1. CDR1 and CDR2 (germline): SGDLS, YYNGEE. This CDR3 spans 15 amino acids. V gave up 0 bases and J gave up 7 bases; unmatched junction bases: 5. CDR3 nucleotides: TGTGCCAGCAGCGTAGAGCCAGGGGGCGGCGGGGAGCTGTTTTTT. This gives the protein CASSVEPGGGGELFF. The whole variable domain, remainder taken from reference TRBV9 and TRBJ2-2, is DSGVTQTPKHLITATGQRVTLRCSPRSGDLSVYWYQQSLDQGLQFLIQYYNGEERAKGNILERFSAQQFPDLHSELNLSSLELGDSALYFCASSVEPGGGGELFFGEGSRLTVL.

This chain connects TRBV7-9 to TRBJ1-4; D gene uncertain. V was clipped by 5 bases and J by 10 bases, with 14 bases between them. CDR3 length equals 13 residues. Germline lookup yields CDR1 SEHNR and CDR2 FQNEAQ (reference sequence). CDR3 amino acids: CASSEAGRLKLFF. The CDR3 nucleotides are TGTGCCAGCAGCGAAGCCGGGAGACTAAAACTGTTTTTT. The full variable domain, with the rest looked up from reference TRBV7-9 and TRBJ1-4, is DTGVSQNPRHKITKRGQNVTFRCDPISEHNRLYWYRQTLGQGPEFLTYFQNEAQLEKSRLLSDRFSAERPKGSFSTLEIQRTEQGDSAMYLCASSEAGRLKLFFGSGTQLSVL.

V gene TRBV10-3 combines with J gene TRBJ2-5; weak D call: TRBD1 (5 bases). The V end lost 3 bases, the J end lost 2 bases, and 10 bases lay between the germline ends. CDR3 length equals 14 residues. Germline CDR1 reads ENHRY; CDR2 reads SYGVKD. The CDR3: CAISDGASQETQYF. The CDR3 region has the DNA TGTGCCATCAGTGATGGGGCCTCTCAAGAGACCCAGTACTTC.

The genes are TRBV4-1 and TRBJ2-5, with D hard to call. CDR1 is MGHRA, CDR2 YSYEKL, per germline. With 0 bases removed from V and 5 bases from J, the gap between germline ends came to 10 bases. The CDR3 spans 14 residues. The CDR3 reads CASSQEAAPETQYF. The CDR3 nucleotides are TGCGCCAGCAGCCAAGAGGCCGCCCCGGAGACCCAGTACTTC.

The chain is built from TRBV3-1 (or the pseudogene TRBV3-2) and TRBJ2-1; 8 bases align to TRBD2. The V and J ends lost 2 bases and 15 bases, in that order; junction bases with no gene match: 6. The CDR3 is 12 residues long. CDR1 and CDR2 (germline): LGHDT, YNNKEL (reference sequence). CDR3 amino acids: CASSQSSGGAFF. The CDR3 DNA reads TGTGCCAGCAGCCAATCAAGCGGGGGAGCGTTCTTC.

In its sample, this clone was seen a few times. CDR3 nucleotide sequence: TGTGCCAGCAGCTTATCGGGTCGAAAGGGCTACACCTTC. Translating it yields CASSLSGRKGYTF. This chain joins TRBV7-2 and TRBJ1-2, with D unresolved. This CDR3 has 13 amino acids. The germline CDR1 and CDR2 sequences are SGHTA and FQGNSA. Trimming cost V 2 bases and J 8 bases, with 12 bases left between them.

This CDR3 is CASSLGTVVDYGYTF. DNA of the CDR3: TGTGCCAGCAGCTTAGGGACAGTTGTCGACTATGGCTACACCTTC. This chain connects TRBV13 to TRBJ1-2; D may be TRBD1 (5 bases). The germline V gene encodes CDR1 PRHDT and CDR2 FYEKMQ (reference sequence). The CDR3 contains 15 residues. V lost 0 bases and J 3 bases, leaving 11 bases between the germline ends.

The chain links TRBV20-1 to TRBJ2-1; unclear D gene. The CDR3 is made up of 13 amino acids. V dropped 3 bases and J dropped 9 bases, with 15 bases sitting between them. Germline CDR1 reads DFQATT; CDR2 reads SNEGSKA (reference sequence). This CDR3 is CSASEPEIGEQFF. Written as DNA, the CDR3 is TGCAGTGCTAGTGAACCCGAGATCGGTGAGCAGTTCTTC.

The chain couples TRBV3-1 (or the pseudogene TRBV3-2) to TRBJ2-7, with 14 bases identical to TRBD2. V shed 3 bases, J shed 6 bases, and the junction held 1 base outside the gene matches. Germline CDR1 reads LGHDT; CDR2 reads YNNKEL (reference sequence). The CDR3 is 14 amino acids. CDR3 residues: CASSQGLAGAEQYF. DNA of the CDR3: TGTGCCAGCAGCCAGGGACTAGCGGGAGCCGAGCAGTACTTC.

The gene calls are TRBV11-2 and TRBJ2-7, with a weak D call TRBD1 (6 bases). The germline gives CDR1 SGHAT, CDR2 FQNNGV. Trimming shortened V by 4 bases and J by 6 bases, and 13 bases separated the two germline ends. The CDR3 loop spans 13 amino acids. This CDR3 is CASSWGPFTEQYF. CDR3 nucleotide sequence: TGTGCCAGCAGCTGGGGGCCCTTTACCGAGCAGTACTTC.

This chain joins TRBV7-2 and TRBJ2-3; tentatively, D is TRBD2 (5 bases). The V gene lost 2 bases and the J gene lost 3 bases, with 9 bases spanning the gap. This CDR3 contains 14 residues. Germline CDR1 reads SGHTA; CDR2 reads FQGNSA. The CDR3 nucleotides read TGTGCCAGCAGCTTACGAGGGATAACAGATACGCAGTATTTT. Its translation: CASSLRGITDTQYF. Variable domain in full (rest from reference TRBV7-2 and TRBJ2-3): GAGVSQSPSNKVTEKGKDVELRCDPISGHTALYWYRQSLGQGLEFLIYFQGNSAPDKSGLPSDRFSAERTGGSVSTLTIQRTQQEDSAVYLCASSLRGITDTQYFGPGTRLTVL.

The chain has TRBV27 and TRBJ1-2, with TRBD1 identical over 7 bases. The CDR3 loop spans 15 amino acids. J gave up 8 bases and V 3 bases, and 12 bases lay outside the gene matches. CDR1 is MNHEY, CDR2 SMNVEV, per germline (reference sequence). Here the CDR3 DNA reads TGTGCCAGCAGTTTCCTATACCTTGGGACAGTCGGCTACACCTTC. Translation gives CASSFLYLGTVGYTF.

The chain carries TRBV7-9 and TRBJ1-2; D is unresolved. This CDR3 is built from 12 residues. Trimming took off 10 bases at V and 3 bases at J, with 12 bases between the two ends. The germline V gene encodes CDR1 SEHNR and CDR2 FQNEAQ (reference sequence). The CDR3 bases are TGTGCCACCCGCCGCGGGGACTATGGCTACACCTTC. It is translated as CATRRGDYGYTF. Looking up the rest from reference TRBV7-9 and TRBJ1-2 gives the full variable domain: DTGVSQNPRHKITKRGQNVTFRCDPISEHNRLYWYRQTLGQGPEFLTYFQNEAQLEKSRLLSDRFSAERPKGSFSTLEIQRTEQGDSAMYLCATRRGDYGYTFGSGTRLTVV.

The chain uses TRBV10-3 and TRBJ2-1; 7 nucleotides agree with TRBD1. The V gene's germline CDR1 is ENHRY and CDR2 SYGVKD. The CDR3 length is 13 residues. The V and J ends lost 2 bases and 5 bases, in that order; junction bases with no gene match: 0. For the CDR3, the DNA is TGTGCCATCAGTGAGACAGGGGACAATGAGCAGTTCTTC. Its protein is CAISETGDNEQFF.

This sequence joins TRBV2 and TRBJ2-2; D unresolved. CDR3 length: 12 residues. Trimming pared 8 bases from V and 1 base from J, leaving 5 bases between. The V gene's germline CDR1 is SNHLY and CDR2 FYNNEI. The CDR3 loop reads CASVRNTGELFF. The CDR3 region has the DNA TGTGCCAGCGTGCGGAACACCGGGGAGCTGTTTTTT.

This rearrangement joins TRBV10-3 to TRBJ2-5; 12 bases match TRBD2. The junction had 8 bases not matched to a gene; V was cut back by 5 bases and J by 4 bases. This CDR3 is built from 16 residues. The V gene's germline CDR1 is ENHRY and CDR2 SYGVKD. CDR3 sequence: CAISKSSGGAPETQYF. The CDR3 DNA sequence: TGTGCCATCAGTAAATCTAGCGGGGGGGCCCCAGAGACCCAGTACTTC.

CDR3 sequence (DNA): TGTGCCAGCAGCTTAGTCCAGGGGGAGGAGAGTGAGCAGTTCTTC. Protein: CASSLVQGEESEQFF. The chain links TRBV7-9 to TRBJ2-1, with D perhaps TRBD1 (7 bases). Germline loops: CDR1 SEHNR, CDR2 FQNEAQ (reference sequence). Trimming left V 1 base short and J 9 bases short, with 16 bases between. The CDR3 sequence is 15 residues long.

This chain joins TRBV4-2 and TRBJ1-4; D is unresolved. Germline lookup yields CDR1 LGHNA and CDR2 YNFKEQ. The ends were cut back, 1 base at V and 7 bases at J, with 13 bases in the middle. CDR3 size: 15 residues. The CDR3 loop reads CASSQGTSDLEKLFF. The DNA of the CDR3 is TGTGCCAGCAGCCAAGGTACAAGCGACCTTGAAAAACTGTTTTTT.

This sequence joins TRBV5-5 and TRBJ2-2; no definite D call. Germline assignment: CDR1 SGHKS and CDR2 YYEKEE (reference sequence). V lost 1 base and J 0 bases, leaving 4 bases between the germline ends. This CDR3 spans 14 amino acids. CDR3 bases: TGTGCCAGCAGCTTGCTATCGAACACCGGGGAGCTGTTTTTT. This encodes CASSLLSNTGELFF.

This clone was counted a single time. This sequence joins TRBV5-1 and TRBJ2-3; 9 bases map to TRBD1. V dropped 5 bases and J dropped 5; count of bases not matched to a gene: 6. This CDR3 has 14 amino acids. The germline CDR1 and CDR2 sequences are SGHRS and YFSETQ. CDR3 protein: CASSQDRGGDTQYF. The CDR3 bases are TGCGCCAGCAGTCAGGACAGGGGAGGAGATACGCAGTATTTT.